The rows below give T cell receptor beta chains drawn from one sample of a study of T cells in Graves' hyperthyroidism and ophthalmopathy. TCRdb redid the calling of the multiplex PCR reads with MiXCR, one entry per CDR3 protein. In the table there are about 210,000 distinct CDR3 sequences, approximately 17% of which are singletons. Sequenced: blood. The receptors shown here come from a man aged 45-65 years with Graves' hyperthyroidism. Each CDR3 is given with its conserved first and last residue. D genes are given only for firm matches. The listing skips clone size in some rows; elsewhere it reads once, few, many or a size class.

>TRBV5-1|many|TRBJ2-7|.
TGCGCCAGCGCACTAGACTCCTACGAGCAGTACTTC
CASALDSYEQYF
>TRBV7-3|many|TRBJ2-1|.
TGTGCCAGCAGCTCCATGGGGGCTGAGCAGTTCTTC
CASSSMGAEQFF
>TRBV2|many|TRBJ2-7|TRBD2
TGTGCCAGCAGTCCCGGGACTAGCGGGCTCTACGAGCAGTACTTC
CASSPGTSGLYEQYF
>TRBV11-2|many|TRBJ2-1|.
TGTGCCAGCAGCTTAGGCAGACACAATGAGCAGTTCTTC
CASSLGRHNEQFF
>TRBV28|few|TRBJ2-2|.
TGTGCCACCTACCGCCCCGGAATCGTAGCCGGGGAGCTGTTTTTT
CATYRPGIVAGELFF
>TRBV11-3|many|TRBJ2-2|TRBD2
TGTGCCAGCAGCCATCGGACTAGCGCGAACACCGGGGAGCTGTTTTTT
CASSHRTSANTGELFF
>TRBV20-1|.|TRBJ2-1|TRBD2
TGCAGTGCTAGGGGACTAGCGGGACAAGTATCGTACAATGAGCAGTTCTTC
CSARGLAGQVSYNEQFF
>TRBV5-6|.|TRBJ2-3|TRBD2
TGTGCCAGCAGCAGTCTAGCGGGAGAGGTTACGCAGTATTTT
CASSSLAGEVTQYF
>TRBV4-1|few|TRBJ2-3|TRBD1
TGCGCCAGCAGCCAAGGCCGGCAGGGGGCAAAAGATACGCAGTATTTT
CASSQGRQGAKDTQYF
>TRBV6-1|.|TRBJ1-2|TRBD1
TGTGCCAGCAGTGTCAGGGGGGGCTATGGCTACACCTTC
CASSVRGGYGYTF
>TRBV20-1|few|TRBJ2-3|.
TGCAGTGCTAGAAGTTTCGTTGGTGGCACAGATACGCAGTATTTT
CSARSFVGGTDTQYF
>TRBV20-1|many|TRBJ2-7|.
TGCAGTGCCTGGACCGGAGGCCACGAGCAGTACTTC
CSAWTGGHEQYF
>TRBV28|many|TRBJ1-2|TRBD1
TGTGCCAGCGGAATTGACAGGGGGTATGGCTACACCTTC
CASGIDRGYGYTF
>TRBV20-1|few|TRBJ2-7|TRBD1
TGCAGTGCTAAACACTTCGGGACAGCCGCCTACGAGCAGTACTTC
CSAKHFGTAAYEQYF
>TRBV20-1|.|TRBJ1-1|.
TGCAGTGCTCGTCCGGACGGTAACACTGAAGCTTTCTTT
CSARPDGNTEAFF
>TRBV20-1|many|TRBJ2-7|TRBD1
TGCAGTGCTAGTGGACAGGTCTCCTACGAGCAGTACTTC
CSASGQVSYEQYF
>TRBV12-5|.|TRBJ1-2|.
TGTGCTAGTATCCGGGCCGATTCTCTCTATGGCTACACCTTC
CASIRADSLYGYTF
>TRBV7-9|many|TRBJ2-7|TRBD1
TGTGCCAGCAGCTTAGGGACAGGGTACTACGAGCAGTACTTC
CASSLGTGYYEQYF
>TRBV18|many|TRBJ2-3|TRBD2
TGTGCCAGCTCGCCCCCCGGGACTAGCGGGACAGATACGCAGTATTTT
CASSPPGTSGTDTQYF
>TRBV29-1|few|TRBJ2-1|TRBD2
TGCAGCGCCCCACCGCCTAGCGGGAGGGGGAATGAGCAGTTCTTC
CSAPPPSGRGNEQFF
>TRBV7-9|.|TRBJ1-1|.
TGTGCCAGCAGCTTAGTCCTCGGGGGCACTGAAGCTTTCTTT
CASSLVLGGTEAFF
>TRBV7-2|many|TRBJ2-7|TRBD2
TGTGCCAGCAGCTTAGGCGGGCTAGCGGGTTACGAGCAGTACTTC
CASSLGGLAGYEQYF
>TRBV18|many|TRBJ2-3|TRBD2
TGTGCCAGCTCACCAAGGCCAGCGGGATCCACAGATACGCAGTATTTT
CASSPRPAGSTDTQYF
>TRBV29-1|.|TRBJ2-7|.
TGCAGCGTGGGCCGGGACTCCACCTACGAGCAGTACTTC
CSVGRDSTYEQYF
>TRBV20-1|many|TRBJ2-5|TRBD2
TGCAGTGCCCCGCAGCGGGAGGAAGAGACCCAGTACTTC
CSAPQREEETQYF
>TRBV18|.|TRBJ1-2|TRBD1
TGTGCCAGCTCACCAGAGGCAGGGGGAGGCTACACCTTC
CASSPEAGGGYTF
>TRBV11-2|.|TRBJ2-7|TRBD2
TGTGCCAGTAACCTCCTAGCGGGTATCCACGAGCAGTACTTC
CASNLLAGIHEQYF
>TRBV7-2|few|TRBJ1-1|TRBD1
TGTGCCAGCAGCTACAGGGGGCACACTGAAGCTTTCTTT
CASSYRGHTEAFF
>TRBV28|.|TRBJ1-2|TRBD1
TGTGCCAGCAGCTCCGGACAGGGTGGTTATGGCTACACCTTC
CASSSGQGGYGYTF
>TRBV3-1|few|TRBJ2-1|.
TGTGCCAGCAGTAGCAGAAGCTCCTACAATGAGCAGTTCTTC
CASSSRSSYNEQFF
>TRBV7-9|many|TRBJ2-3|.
TGTGCCAGCAGAACCCGACATTCAGCGACCACAGATACGCAGTATTTT
CASRTRHSATTDTQYF